Sequencing of this T cell receptor beta chain was carried out in a study of T cells in Graves' hyperthyroidism and ophthalmopathy. General study points: A model of 13 V-J pairs discriminated ophthalmopathy from stable hyperthyroidism.

On this clonotype: Its antigen is unidentified.

Between the trimmed V and J ends, which lost 4 bases and 6 bases, there was a span of 13 bases. This CDR3 is 14 amino acids long. Germline V gene data show CDR1 as SGHVS and CDR2 as FNYEAQ. TCR beta CDR3 region amplification was performed from RNA transcripts. During a first-round RT-PCR of the TCR CDR3, the HTBI primer set was used. TCRdb analysed the multiplex PCR reads with MiXCR anew, one entry per CDR3 protein. Here the sample spans about 400,000 distinct CDR3 sequences, 25% being singletons. Material: blood. This receptor was identified in a man between 50 and 59 years old with Graves' hyperthyroidism. This sequence joins TRBV7-6 and TRBJ2-1, with D unclear. CDR3 sequence reads: CASSSRTGGNEQFF. The CDR3, as DNA: TGTGCCAGCAGCTCTAGGACCGGCGGCAATGAGCAGTTCTTC.